This T cell receptor (beta chain) was obtained from a study of blood T cell repertoires in COVID-19. Trimming shortened V by 4 bases and J by 1 base, and 13 bases separated the two germline ends. Germline V gene lookup returns CDR1 LGHNA and CDR2 YSLEER. This CDR3 has 15 residues. Data came from immunoSEQ multiplex PCR; TCRdb stores just in-frame clones and leaves some out. The table lists 110,000 to 150,000 clones, roughly 80% of them singletons. Sample: PBMCs or T cells enriched from blood (not recorded which). The chain employs TRBV4-3 and TRBJ1-1; D is perhaps TRBD1 (5 bases). This sequence originates from a man between 45 and 60 years old who had recovered from COVID-19. In DNA form, the CDR3 reads TGCGCCAGCAGCCGAGACCTAGGACAGAACACTGAAGCTTTCTTT. It encodes CASSRDLGQNTEAFF.